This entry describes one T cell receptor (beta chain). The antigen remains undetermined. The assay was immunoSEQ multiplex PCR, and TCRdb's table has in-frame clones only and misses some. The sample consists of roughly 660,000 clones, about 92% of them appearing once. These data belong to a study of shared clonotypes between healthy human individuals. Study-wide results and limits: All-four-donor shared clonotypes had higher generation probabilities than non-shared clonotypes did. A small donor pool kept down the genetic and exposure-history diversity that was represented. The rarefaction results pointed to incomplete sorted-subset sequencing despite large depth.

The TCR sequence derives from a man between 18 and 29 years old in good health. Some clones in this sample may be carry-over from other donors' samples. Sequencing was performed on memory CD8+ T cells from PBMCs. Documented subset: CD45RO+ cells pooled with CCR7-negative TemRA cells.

The CDR3 here is CATAARETGELFF. CDR3 bases: TGTGCCACCGCCGCCAGGGAGACCGGGGAGCTGTTTTTT. V and J are TRBV9 and TRBJ2-2, with D perhaps TRBD1 or TRBD2 (5 bases each). V lost 9 bases and J 5 bases, leaving 14 bases between the germline ends. This CDR3 region has 13 residues. The germline V gene has CDR1 SGDLS and CDR2 YYNGEE.